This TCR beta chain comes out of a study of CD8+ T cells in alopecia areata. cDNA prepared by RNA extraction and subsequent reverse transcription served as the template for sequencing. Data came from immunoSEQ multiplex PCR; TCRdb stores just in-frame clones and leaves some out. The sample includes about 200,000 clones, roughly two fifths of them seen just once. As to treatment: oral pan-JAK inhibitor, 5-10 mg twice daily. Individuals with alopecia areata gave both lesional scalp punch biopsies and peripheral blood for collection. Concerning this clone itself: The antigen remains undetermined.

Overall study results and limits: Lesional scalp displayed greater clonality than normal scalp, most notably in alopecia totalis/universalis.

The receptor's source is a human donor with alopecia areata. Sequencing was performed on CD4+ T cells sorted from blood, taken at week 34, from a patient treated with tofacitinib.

The CDR3: CASSPGDSYEQYF. The DNA of the CDR3 is TGTGCCAGCAGCCCGGGGGACTCCTACGAGCAGTACTTC. This chain links TRBV4-2 with TRBJ2-7, with D possibly being TRBD2 (6 bases). The V gene lost 4 bases and the J gene lost 0 bases, with 7 bases spanning the gap. Germline V gene sequence: CDR1 LGHNA, CDR2 YNFKEQ. The CDR3 has 13 amino acids.